These 3 T cell receptor beta chains came from one sample sequenced in a study of identical twins. TCRdb reanalysed the 5' RACE reads using MiXCR and keeps one entry per CDR3 protein. The sample consists of 700,000 or so distinct CDR3 sequences, under 9% of them appearing once. This sample also appeared in a second study, on yellow fever vaccine responses in identical twins.

The sample was PBMCs. The receptor set was obtained from a young woman in good health.

The CDR3 reads CASSRDLLAYEQYF. CDR3 coding DNA: TGTGCCAGCAGCCGGGACCTTCTAGCCTACGAGCAGTACTTC. The chain has TRBV28 and TRBJ2-7; D is tentatively TRBD1 or TRBD2 (5 bases each). CDR1 and CDR2 (germline): MDHEN, SYDVKM. V gave up 6 bases and J gave up 2 bases, with 14 bases separating them. This CDR3 contains 14 residues.

V and J are TRBV20-1 and TRBJ2-3, with TRBD1 matching over 9 bases. The CDR3 length is 15 residues. Per germline, CDR1 DFQATT and CDR2 SNEGSKA (reference sequence). Trimming at V came to 5 bases and at J to 2 bases, leaving 8 bases not matched to a gene. The CDR3 bases are TGCAGTGCTGGGATACAGGGGGCTAACACAGATACGCAGTATTTT. This encodes CSAGIQGANTDTQYF.

This clonotype was seen at least ten times. V usage is TRBV6-1 and J usage is TRBJ2-3; 8 bases agree with TRBD1. Trimming took 5 bases from V and 6 from J; bases not matched to a gene: 13. CDR1 is MNHNS, CDR2 SASEGT, per germline. The CDR3 contains 16 residues. The CDR3 nucleotides read TGTGCCAGCAGTACAAGACGGACAGGGCCTTTGGATACGCAGTATTTT. This gives the protein CASSTRRTGPLDTQYF.